This TCR beta chain comes out of a study of identical twins. Study-wide results and caveats: Clonotypes of the beta chain that were abundant in cord blood carried fewer insertions (memory repertoires showed none).

Template switching added a universal primer site, and cDNA bore unique molecular identifiers. TCRdb called the 5' RACE reads again in MiXCR, with one record for every CDR3 protein. The profile shows hundreds of thousands of distinct CDR3 sequences, approximately 20% of them singletons. CDR1 and CDR2 (germline): MGHRA, YSYEKL. The CDR3 length is 15 residues. V gave up 0 bases and J gave up 4 bases, with 12 bases separating them. Each donor was a healthy Caucasian. This clonotype was observed a handful of times. Its antigen is unidentified. In addition, the sample was reused for a study of yellow fever vaccine responses in identical twins. Turning to that study: Twins reportedly showed a vaccine T cell response that seemed partly convergent and partly personalized.

The TCR sequence derives from a woman aged 18-29 years in good health. The sample was CD4+ T cells sorted from blood. This chain connects TRBV4-1 to TRBJ1-2; D might be TRBD1 (5 bases). The CDR3 bases are TGCGCCAGCAGCCAAGAGGGAGGGACCGGCTATGGCTACACCTTC. Translated: CASSQEGGTGYGYTF.